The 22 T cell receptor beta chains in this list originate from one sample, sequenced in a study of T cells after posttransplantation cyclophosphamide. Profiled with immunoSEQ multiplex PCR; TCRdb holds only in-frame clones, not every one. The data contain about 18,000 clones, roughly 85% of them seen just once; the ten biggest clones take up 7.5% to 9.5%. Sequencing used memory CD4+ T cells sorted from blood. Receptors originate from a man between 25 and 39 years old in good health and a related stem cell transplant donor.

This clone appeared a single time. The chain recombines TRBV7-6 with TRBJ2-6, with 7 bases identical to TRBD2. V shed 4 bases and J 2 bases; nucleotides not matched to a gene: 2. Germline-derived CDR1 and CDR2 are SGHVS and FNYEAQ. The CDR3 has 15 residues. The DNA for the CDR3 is TGTGCCAGCAGCTCCGCGGGGGCTGGGGCCAACGTCCTGACTTTC. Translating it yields CASSSAGAGANVLTF.

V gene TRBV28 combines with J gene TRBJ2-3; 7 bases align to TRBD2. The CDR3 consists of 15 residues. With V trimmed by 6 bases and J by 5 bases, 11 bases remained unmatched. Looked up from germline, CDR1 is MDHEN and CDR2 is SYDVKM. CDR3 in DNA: TGTGCCAGCAGGGGACTAAGCGGGCCTGGAGATACGCAGTATTTT. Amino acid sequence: CASRGLSGPGDTQYF.

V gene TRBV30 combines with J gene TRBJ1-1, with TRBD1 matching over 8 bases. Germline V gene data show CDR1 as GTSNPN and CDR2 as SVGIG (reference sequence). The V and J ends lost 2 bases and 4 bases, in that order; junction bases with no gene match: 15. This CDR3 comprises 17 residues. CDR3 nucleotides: TGTGCCTGGAGTTTCACTCACTCGGGACAGGATGCCACTGAAGCTTTCTTT. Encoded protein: CAWSFTHSGQDATEAFF. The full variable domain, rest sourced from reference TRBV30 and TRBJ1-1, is SQTIHQWPATLVQPVGSPLSLECTVEGTSNPNLYWYRQAAGRGLQLLFYSVGIGQISSEVPQNLSASRPQDRQFILSSKKLLLSDSGFYLCAWSFTHSGQDATEAFFGQGTRLTVV.

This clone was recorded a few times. The CDR3 is CASTGGADMNTEAFF. The CDR3 region has the DNA TGTGCCAGCACAGGGGGCGCGGATATGAACACTGAAGCTTTCTTT. This sequence joins TRBV9 and TRBJ1-1, with 8 bases that match TRBD1. The V gene end was trimmed by 6 bases and the J gene end by 0 bases; junction bases not matched to a gene: 7. Germline lookup yields CDR1 SGDLS and CDR2 YYNGEE. The CDR3 covers 15 residues.

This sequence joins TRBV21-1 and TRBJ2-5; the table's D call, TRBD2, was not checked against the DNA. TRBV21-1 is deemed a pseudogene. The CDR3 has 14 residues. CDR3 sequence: CASIYGGHQETQYF. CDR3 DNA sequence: TGTGCCAGCATTTACGGGGGGCACCAAGAGACCCAGTACTTC.

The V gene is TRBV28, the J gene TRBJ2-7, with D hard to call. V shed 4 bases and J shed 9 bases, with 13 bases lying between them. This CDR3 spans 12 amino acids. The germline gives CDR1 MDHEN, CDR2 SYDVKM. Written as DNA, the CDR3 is TGTGCCAGCAGTTCAACAGTCTTCGGGCAGTACTTC. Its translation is CASSSTVFGQYF.

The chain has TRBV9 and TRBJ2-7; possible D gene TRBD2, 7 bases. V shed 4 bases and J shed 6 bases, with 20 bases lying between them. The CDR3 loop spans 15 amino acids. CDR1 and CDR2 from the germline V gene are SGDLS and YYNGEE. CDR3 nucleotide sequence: TGTGCCAGCAGCCTGAGGGGGGGACACAACGGCGAGCAGTACTTC. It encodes CASSLRGGHNGEQYF.

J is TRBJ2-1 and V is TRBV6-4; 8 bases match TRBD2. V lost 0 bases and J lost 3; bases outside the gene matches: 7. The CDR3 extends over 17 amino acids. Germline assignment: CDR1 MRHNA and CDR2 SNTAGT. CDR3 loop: CASSDSMGSGDYNEQFF. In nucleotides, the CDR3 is TGTGCCAGCAGTGACTCGATGGGTAGCGGGGACTACAATGAGCAGTTCTTC.

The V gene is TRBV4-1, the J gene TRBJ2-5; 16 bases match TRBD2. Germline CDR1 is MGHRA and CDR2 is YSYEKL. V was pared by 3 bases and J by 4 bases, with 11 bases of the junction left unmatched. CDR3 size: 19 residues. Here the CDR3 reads CASSHTLGTSGGAGETQYF. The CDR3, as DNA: TGCGCCAGCAGCCACACCCTAGGGACTAGCGGGGGGGCAGGAGAGACCCAGTACTTC.

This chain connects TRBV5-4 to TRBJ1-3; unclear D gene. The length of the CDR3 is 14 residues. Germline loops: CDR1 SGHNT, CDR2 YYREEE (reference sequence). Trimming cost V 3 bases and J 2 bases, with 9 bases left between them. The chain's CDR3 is CASSSGMAGNTIYF. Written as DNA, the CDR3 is TGTGCCAGCAGCTCGGGAATGGCTGGAAACACCATATATTTT.

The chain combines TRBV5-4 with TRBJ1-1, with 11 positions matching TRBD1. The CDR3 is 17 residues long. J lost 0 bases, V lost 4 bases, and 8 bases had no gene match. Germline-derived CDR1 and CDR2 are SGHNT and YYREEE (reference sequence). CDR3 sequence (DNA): TGTGCCAGCAGCCCAGGGACAGGGGGGGGAGTGAACACTGAAGCTTTCTTT. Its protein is CASSPGTGGGVNTEAFF. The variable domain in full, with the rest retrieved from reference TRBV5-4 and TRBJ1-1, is ETGVTQSPTHLIKTRGQQVTLRCSSQSGHNTVSWYQQALGQGPQFIFQYYREEENGRGNFPPRFSGLQFPNYSSELNVNALELDDSALYLCASSPGTGGGVNTEAFFGQGTRLTVV.

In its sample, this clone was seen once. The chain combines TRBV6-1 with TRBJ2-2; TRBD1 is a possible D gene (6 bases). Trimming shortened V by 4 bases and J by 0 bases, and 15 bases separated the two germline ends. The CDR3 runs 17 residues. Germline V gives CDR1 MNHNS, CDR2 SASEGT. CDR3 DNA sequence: TGTGCCAGCAGTGGGACAGCCCCCGGTTCGAACACCGGGGAGCTGTTTTTT. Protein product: CASSGTAPGSNTGELFF.

CDR3 nucleotide sequence: TGCGCCAGCAGCCCGGGGCCAGGGGGCCGCTCCTACGAGCAGTACTTC. Translation gives CASSPGPGGRSYEQYF. This chain links TRBV5-1 with TRBJ2-7, with 8 bases that match TRBD1. The CDR3 has 16 amino acids. V lost 4 bases and J lost 0; bases outside the gene matches: 9. CDR1 is SGHRS, CDR2 YFSETQ, per germline.

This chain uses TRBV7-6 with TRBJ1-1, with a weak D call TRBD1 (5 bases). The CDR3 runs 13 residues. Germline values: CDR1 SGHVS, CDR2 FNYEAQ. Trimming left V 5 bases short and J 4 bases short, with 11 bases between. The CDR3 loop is CASSQPRGTEAFF. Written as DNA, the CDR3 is TGTGCCAGCAGCCAACCAAGGGGCACTGAAGCTTTCTTT.

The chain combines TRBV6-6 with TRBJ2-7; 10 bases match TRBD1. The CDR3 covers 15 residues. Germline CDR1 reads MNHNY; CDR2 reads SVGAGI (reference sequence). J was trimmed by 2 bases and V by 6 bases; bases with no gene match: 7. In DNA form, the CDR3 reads TGTGCCAGCAGACAAGGGACAGGGGAAACCTACGAGCAGTACTTC. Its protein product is CASRQGTGETYEQYF.

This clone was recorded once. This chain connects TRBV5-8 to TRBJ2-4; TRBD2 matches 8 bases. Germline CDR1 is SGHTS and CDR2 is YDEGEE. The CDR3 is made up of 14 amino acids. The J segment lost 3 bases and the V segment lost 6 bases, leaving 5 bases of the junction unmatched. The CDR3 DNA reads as TGTGCCAGCAACCAGCGGGGGTTCAAAAACATTCAGTACTTC. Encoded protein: CASNQRGFKNIQYF.

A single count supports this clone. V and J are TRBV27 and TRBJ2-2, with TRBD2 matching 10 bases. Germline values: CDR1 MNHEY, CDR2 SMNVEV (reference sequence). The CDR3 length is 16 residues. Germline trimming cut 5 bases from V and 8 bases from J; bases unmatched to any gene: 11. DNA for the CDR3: TGTGCCAGCAGTCCTGTGAGCGGGGGGGCAGGGGGGGAGCTGTTTTTT. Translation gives CASSPVSGGAGGELFF.

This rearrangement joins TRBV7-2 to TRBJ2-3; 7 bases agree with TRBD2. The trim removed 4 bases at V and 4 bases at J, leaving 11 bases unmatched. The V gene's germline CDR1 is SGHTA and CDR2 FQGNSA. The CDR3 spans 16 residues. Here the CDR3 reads CASSSESGAGSDTQYF. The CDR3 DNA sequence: TGTGCCAGCAGCTCGGAGAGCGGGGCCGGGTCAGATACGCAGTATTTT. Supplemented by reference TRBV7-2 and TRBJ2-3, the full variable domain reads GAGVSQSPSNKVTEKGKDVELRCDPISGHTALYWYRQSLGQGLEFLIYFQGNSAPDKSGLPSDRFSAERTGGSVSTLTIQRTQQEDSAVYLCASSSESGAGSDTQYFGPGTRLTVL.

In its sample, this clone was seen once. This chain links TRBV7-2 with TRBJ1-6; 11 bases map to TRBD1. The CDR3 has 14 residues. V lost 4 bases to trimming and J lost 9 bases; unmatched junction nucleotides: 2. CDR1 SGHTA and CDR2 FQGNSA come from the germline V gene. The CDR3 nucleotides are TGTGCCAGCAGCTCCGGGACAGGGGGTTCACCCCTCCACTTT. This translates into CASSSGTGGSPLHF. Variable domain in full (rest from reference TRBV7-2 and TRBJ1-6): GAGVSQSPSNKVTEKGKDVELRCDPISGHTALYWYRQSLGQGLEFLIYFQGNSAPDKSGLPSDRFSAERTGGSVSTLTIQRTQQEDSAVYLCASSSGTGGSPLHFGNGTRLTVT.

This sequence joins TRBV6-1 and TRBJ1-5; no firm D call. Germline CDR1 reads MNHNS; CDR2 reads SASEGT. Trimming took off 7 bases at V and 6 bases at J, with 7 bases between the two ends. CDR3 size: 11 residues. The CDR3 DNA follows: TGTGCCAGCAAACGGGGTCAGCCCCAGCATTTT. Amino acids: CASKRGQPQHF.

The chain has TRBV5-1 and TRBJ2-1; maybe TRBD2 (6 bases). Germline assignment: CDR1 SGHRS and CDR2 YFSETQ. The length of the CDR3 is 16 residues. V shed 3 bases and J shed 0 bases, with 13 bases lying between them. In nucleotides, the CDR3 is TGCGCCAGCAGCTCTCTGCTCGGGGGCTCCTACAATGAGCAGTTCTTC. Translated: CASSSLLGGSYNEQFF.

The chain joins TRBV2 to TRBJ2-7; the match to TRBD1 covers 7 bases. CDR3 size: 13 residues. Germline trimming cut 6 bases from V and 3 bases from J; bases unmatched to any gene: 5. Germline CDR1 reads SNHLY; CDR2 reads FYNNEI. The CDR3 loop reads CASSRDSDYEQYF. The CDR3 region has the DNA TGTGCCAGCAGCCGGGACAGTGACTACGAGCAGTACTTC. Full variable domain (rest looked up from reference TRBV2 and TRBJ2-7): EPEVTQTPSHQVTQMGQEVILRCVPISNHLYFYWYRQILGQKVEFLVSFYNNEISEKSEIFDDQFSVERPDGSNFTLKIRSTKLEDSAMYFCASSRDSDYEQYFGPGTRLTVT.